The text below deals with one T cell receptor beta chain. No antigen is known for it. Germline loops: CDR1 DFQATT, CDR2 SNEGSKA (reference sequence). The CDR3 spans 14 residues. V lost 6 bases and J 2 bases, leaving 15 bases between the germline ends. The investigators amplified TCR beta CDR3 regions from RNA transcripts. With the HTBI primer set, the TCR CDR3 went through a first round of RT-PCR. A single record per CDR3 protein comes from TCRdb applying MiXCR to the multiplex PCR reads. The top ten clones hold roughly 10% of a sample with hundreds of thousands of distinct CDR3 sequences, 12% to 15% of them seen once. These data belong to a study of T cells in Graves' hyperthyroidism and ophthalmopathy. Study-level results: Most thyroid clonotypes expanded above 0.001 appeared in blood too.

Graves' hyperthyroidism was deemed stable absent ophthalmopathy progression within 18 months. Patients aged 18 to 65 had newly diagnosed hyperthyroidism lasting under 2 months. Each diagnosis was grounded in clinical symptoms, serum thyroxine and TRAb, thyroid ultrasound, and orbital computed tomography. The specimen sequenced was blood. This sequence was found in a woman aged 18-29 years with Graves' hyperthyroidism. This chain uses TRBV20-1 with TRBJ2-3; D perhaps matches TRBD2 (7 bases). CDR3 in DNA: TGCAGTGCAACCGGGGGGCAGAACACAGATACGCAGTATTTT. Its protein is CSATGGQNTDTQYF.